The entry below describes one TCR beta chain. For the second PCR, which ran for about 6 to 11 cycles, a sample-barcoded 5' primer and a J-beta primer mix were used. TCRdb ran MiXCR on the 5' RACE reads and lists one entry per CDR3 protein. The top ten hold under 30% of the sample, which has around 600,000 distinct CDR3 sequences, more than 45% seen once. The germline V gene encodes CDR1 SGHTA and CDR2 FQGNSA. This CDR3 is 16 amino acids long. Trimming cost V 3 bases and J 5 bases; bases outside gene matches: 7. The data stem from a study of blood T cells in healthy people across ages. The chain carries TRBV7-2 and TRBJ2-3, with 11 bases aligning to TRBD2. The sequenced sample consisted of blood. This TCR derives from an elderly man in good health. The CDR3 reads CASSFLAGGRGDTQYF. In DNA form, the CDR3 reads TGTGCCAGCAGCTTTCTAGCGGGAGGCCGGGGAGATACGCAGTATTTT.